The clone carrying this T cell receptor beta chain was seen a single time. Its antigen remains unidentified. These data belong to a study of T cell responses to AZD1222 COVID-19 vaccine. Study results and limitations: Nearly half of spike-specific TCRs reportedly target variant regions that are unmutated in the B.1.351 and B.1.1.7 variants.

V gave up 7 bases and J gave up 4 bases, with 11 bases separating them. CDR1 is MNHEY, CDR2 SVGAGI, per germline. The CDR3 has 13 amino acids. Generated by immunoSEQ multiplex PCR, the TCRdb table keeps only in-frame clones and is missing some. The sample shows roughly 180,000 clones, about nine tenths of them seen only once. This receptor was obtained from an adult in good health. Material: peripheral blood, obtained on day 0 of AZD1222 vaccination. The rearrangement uses TRBV6-5 and TRBJ1-5, with TRBD1 as a possible D gene (5 bases). The CDR3 reads CASIERGNQPQHF. The CDR3 DNA reads as TGTGCCAGCATCGAACGGGGGAATCAGCCCCAGCATTTT.